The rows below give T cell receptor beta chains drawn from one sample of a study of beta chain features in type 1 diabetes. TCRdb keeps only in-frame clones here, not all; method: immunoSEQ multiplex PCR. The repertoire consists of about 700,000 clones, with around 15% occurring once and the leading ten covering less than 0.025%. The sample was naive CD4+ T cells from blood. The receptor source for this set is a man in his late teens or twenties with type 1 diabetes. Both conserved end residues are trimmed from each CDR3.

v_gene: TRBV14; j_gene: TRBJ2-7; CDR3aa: ASSQVSDYEQY
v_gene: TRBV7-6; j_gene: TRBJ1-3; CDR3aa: ASSLGDGGNTIY
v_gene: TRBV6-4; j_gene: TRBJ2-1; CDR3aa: ASSDLKGQKQF
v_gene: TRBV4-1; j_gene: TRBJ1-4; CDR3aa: ASSQDPPRGEKLF
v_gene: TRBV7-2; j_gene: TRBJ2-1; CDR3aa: ASSPLGGLWGAYNEQF
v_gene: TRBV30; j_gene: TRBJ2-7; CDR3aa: AWSVPLRAYEQY
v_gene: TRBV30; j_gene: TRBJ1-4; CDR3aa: AWSVRRDRVRFSETGKLF
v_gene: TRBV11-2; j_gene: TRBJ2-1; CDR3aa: ASSPALTSGGSNEQF
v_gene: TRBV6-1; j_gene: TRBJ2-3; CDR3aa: ASPRVETDTQY
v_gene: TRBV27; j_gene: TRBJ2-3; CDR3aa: ASSSNRVDTQY
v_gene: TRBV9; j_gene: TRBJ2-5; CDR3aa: ASSVHPSQETQY